These T cell receptor beta chains were read from a single sample in a study of blood T cell repertoires in COVID-19. TCRdb's copy holds only in-frame clones and misses some; the assay was immunoSEQ multiplex PCR. The sample has 250,000 to 300,000 clones, just under 90% seen once. The specimen was peripheral blood. These receptors were obtained from a woman aged 50 to 60 with COVID-19, enrolled during active disease. Each CDR3 is given with its conserved first and last residue. Expanded clones get a size class; other rows say once, few or many, or leave the size out.

J: TRBJ2-1
size: -
V: TRBV6-5
CDR3: CASGKGSSSYNEQFF

J: TRBJ1-1
size: -
V: TRBV6-6
CDR3: CASSYSSSNTEAFF

J: TRBJ1-2
size: -
V: TRBV7-8
CDR3: CASSPQGAGGYGYTF

J: TRBJ2-3
size: -
V: TRBV11-3
CDR3: CASSLGLAGGPDTQYF

J: TRBJ2-7
size: many
V: TRBV4-2
CDR3: CASSPGYEQYF

J: TRBJ1-2
size: -
V: TRBV5-4
CDR3: CASSFVGGGYTF

J: TRBJ2-7
size: -
V: TRBV5-4
CDR3: CASSTGLAGGPSNEQYF

J: TRBJ2-7
size: -
V: TRBV5-1
CDR3: CASSLRTSGPPEQYF

J: TRBJ2-1
size: -
V: TRBV30
CDR3: CAWSVQFYNEQFF

J: TRBJ1-2
size: -
V: TRBV6-2/TRBV6-3
CDR3: CASSYTTGYGYTF

J: TRBJ2-4
size: -
V: TRBV2
CDR3: CASLGQGLAKNIQYF

J: TRBJ2-7
size: -
V: TRBV7-2
CDR3: CASSLDPGGSYEQYF

J: TRBJ1-4
size: few
V: TRBV28
CDR3: CASSLQGAATNEKLFF

J: TRBJ1-1
size: -
V: TRBV15
CDR3: CATSREVGAGTEAFF

J: TRBJ2-1
size: -
V: TRBV25-1
CDR3: CASEDQLGTSGKSNEQFF

J: TRBJ2-1
size: -
V: TRBV4-3
CDR3: CASSQDPGGRADEQFF

J: TRBJ1-2
size: -
V: TRBV6-6
CDR3: CASSYEAVSGGYTF

J: TRBJ1-4
size: -
V: TRBV4-2
CDR3: CASSQPTERGKLFF

J: TRBJ2-1
size: once
V: TRBV18
CDR3: CASSPGTGENEQFF

J: TRBJ1-1
size: -
V: TRBV5-1
CDR3: CASSSRNKNTEAFF

J: TRBJ1-5
size: -
V: TRBV18
CDR3: CASSPPQERQSNQPQHF

J: TRBJ2-3
size: -
V: TRBV3-1/TRBV3-2
CDR3: CASSYGGLAGGSTDTQYF

J: TRBJ1-1
size: -
V: TRBV29-1
CDR3: CSVRDRGLGDTEAFF

J: TRBJ1-1
size: -
V: TRBV6-6
CDR3: CASSYVMNTEAFF

J: TRBJ1-5
size: -
V: TRBV19
CDR3: CASTQTGGLNQPQHF

J: TRBJ1-6
size: -
V: TRBV20-1
CDR3: CSASIKRTDYNSPLHF

J: TRBJ2-1
size: -
V: TRBV5-1
CDR3: CASSGPGSGSGTYNEQFF

J: TRBJ2-5
size: -
V: TRBV5-1
CDR3: CASSPGTSGLQETQYF

J: TRBJ1-1
size: -
V: TRBV7-2
CDR3: CASSYMAYTEAFF

J: TRBJ1-2
size: once
V: TRBV11-2
CDR3: CASSLVRQGSYGYTF

J: TRBJ2-7
size: -
V: TRBV4-2
CDR3: CASSQGTGSPYEQYF

J: TRBJ2-1
size: -
V: TRBV6-6
CDR3: CASSKLASSYNEQFF

J: TRBJ2-3
size: -
V: TRBV7-2
CDR3: CASSLRGQSDTQYF

J: TRBJ2-1
size: -
V: TRBV11-2
CDR3: CASSLVPRGKDNEQFF

J: TRBJ2-7
size: -
V: TRBV6-5
CDR3: CASNPRGTYEQYF

J: TRBJ2-3
size: -
V: TRBV3-1/TRBV3-2
CDR3: CASSQTAGSTDTQYF

J: TRBJ2-7
size: -
V: TRBV7-8
CDR3: CASSLTQTSYEQYF

J: TRBJ1-4
size: -
V: TRBV5-5
CDR3: CASSLGPGTNEKLFF

J: TRBJ2-1
size: -
V: TRBV3-1/TRBV3-2
CDR3: CASSQTTSEQFF

J: TRBJ1-5
size: -
V: TRBV19
CDR3: CASSSPGTANQPQHF

J: TRBJ2-1
size: -
V: TRBV19
CDR3: CASSEVGGRANEQFF

J: TRBJ2-2
size: -
V: TRBV11-2
CDR3: CASTGRGHGELFF

J: TRBJ2-3
size: -
V: TRBV5-1
CDR3: CASSSDRGRGDTQYF

J: TRBJ1-1
size: -
V: TRBV5-6
CDR3: CASSSRDMNTEAFF

J: TRBJ2-7
size: -
V: TRBV2
CDR3: CATGSGRIYEQYF

J: TRBJ1-2
size: -
V: TRBV5-1
CDR3: CASSLVPDSVYGYTF

J: TRBJ2-1
size: -
V: TRBV6-5
CDR3: CASNPLATGNEQFF

J: TRBJ2-5
size: -
V: TRBV30
CDR3: CAWTEGNQETQYF

J: TRBJ1-3
size: -
V: TRBV6-5
CDR3: CASSSDRYSGNTIYF

J: TRBJ2-2
size: -
V: TRBV27
CDR3: CASKGAGINTGELFF

J: TRBJ1-2
size: -
V: TRBV29-1
CDR3: CSAGRGANYGYTF

J: TRBJ1-1
size: once
V: TRBV30
CDR3: CAWSRAYTEAFF

J: TRBJ1-2
size: -
V: TRBV28
CDR3: CASFPPTGGAGIYTF

J: TRBJ2-1
size: -
V: TRBV5-4
CDR3: CASSDLLGTSWNEQFF

J: TRBJ2-2
size: -
V: TRBV5-1
CDR3: CASTSRSTGELFF